This T cell receptor (beta chain) is from a study of blood T cell repertoires in COVID-19. Repertoires were generated with immunoSEQ multiplex PCR, while TCRdb's copy carries only in-frame clones and drops some. The table shows over 200,000 clones, with about 80% occurring only once. The receptor comes from a woman of 80 years or more with acute or convalescent COVID-19. Sequenced sample: peripheral blood.

CDR3 region: CASSLVGPNSPLHF. CDR3 sequence (DNA): TGTGCCAGCAGCTTAGTGGGCCCAAATTCACCCCTCCACTTT. The chain carries TRBV7-9 and TRBJ1-6, with D unclear. The CDR3 spans 14 residues. Germline V gives CDR1 SEHNR, CDR2 FQNEAQ (reference sequence). V gave up 1 base and J gave up 7 bases, with 8 bases separating them.